The 15 T cell receptor beta chains presented below share a single source sample, sequenced in a study of PD-L1 blockade in urothelial cancer (dated by TCRdb to between 2016 and 2019). Receptor amplification or capture employed the immunoSEQ multiplex PCR assay. Drawn from immuneACCESS, this table holds only the in-frame rearrangements with V and J called that TCRdb kept. Clones are partly lost; checked studies trace under half to an unresolved V gene and leave the rest unexplained. In all, the sample holds 70,000 to 95,000 clones, and roughly 84% of those were seen once. Around 2.1% of the sample is in the top ten clones. The sample's time point label, decoded: pretreatment peripheral blood. The specimen was PBMCs, collected around atezolizumab (anti-PD-L1) treatment. The origin of the receptors is a man aged 55 to 69 with urothelial cancer.

The rearrangement links TRBV7-2 to TRBJ2-7, with D possibly matching TRBD1 (6 bases). With 6 bases removed from V and 5 bases from J, the gap between germline ends came to 11 bases. CDR3 size: 12 residues. The germline V gene has CDR1 SGHTA and CDR2 FQGNSA. The CDR3 coding sequence is TGTGCCAGCAGTACAGGGTTCCACGAGCAGTACTTC. The encoded protein is CASSTGFHEQYF.

The chain couples TRBV28 to TRBJ1-2; TRBD1 might be the D (6 bases). CDR3 size: 16 residues. V was pared by 7 bases and J by 4 bases, with 22 bases between. CDR1 is MDHEN and CDR2 is SYDVKM in the germline V gene. CDR3 sequence reads: CASTTPAGGASYGYTF. The CDR3 DNA reads as TGTGCCAGCACCACCCCCGCGGGGGGCGCGAGCTATGGCTACACCTTC.

V and J are TRBV5-8 and TRBJ2-7, with a tentative D call TRBD1 (6 bases). Per germline, CDR1 SGHTS and CDR2 YDEGEE. The CDR3 sequence is 14 residues long. V lost 6 bases to trimming and J lost 5 bases, with 18 bases between them. DNA of the CDR3: TGTGCCAGCACCCTAATATGGGGGCGGGACGAGCAGTACTTC. This sequence encodes CASTLIWGRDEQYF.

The chain carries TRBV30 and TRBJ2-2, with a tentative D call TRBD1 (5 bases). This CDR3 has 14 amino acids. Germline CDR1 and CDR2: GTSNPN and SVGIG (reference sequence). The V gene lost 0 bases and the J gene lost 4 bases, with 9 bases spanning the gap. The CDR3 loop is CAWSVQALTGELFF. Here the CDR3 DNA reads TGTGCCTGGAGTGTACAGGCACTCACCGGGGAGCTGTTTTTT.

In DNA, the CDR3 is TGTGCCAGCAGGCGAGGAGGCCCGGACTACGAGCAGTACTTC. Translated: CASRRGGPDYEQYF. The V and J genes are TRBV28 and TRBJ2-7; D might be TRBD2 (5 bases). The CDR3 is made up of 14 amino acids. Germline CDR1 reads MDHEN; CDR2 reads SYDVKM. Between the trimmed V and J ends, which lost 6 bases and 3 bases, there was a span of 15 bases.

This clone was found a few times. This chain connects TRBV10-3 to TRBJ2-7; TRBD1 is a possible D gene (5 bases). CDR1 ENHRY and CDR2 SYGVKD come from the germline V gene. V lost 6 bases to trimming and J lost 5 bases, with 14 bases between them. CDR3 length equals 13 residues. CDR3 protein: CAISPRVNHEQYF. In nucleotides, the CDR3 is TGTGCCATCAGCCCCAGGGTCAACCACGAGCAGTACTTC.

The chain employs TRBV7-9 and TRBJ2-3, with 7 bases aligning to TRBD2. CDR3 length equals 15 residues. With 4 bases clipped from V and 4 bases from J, the junction kept 8 bases outside the gene matches. Per the germline V gene, CDR1 is SEHNR and CDR2 is FQNEAQ (reference sequence). The CDR3 sequence: CASSSSGLVADTQYF. The CDR3 region has the DNA TGTGCCAGCAGCTCCTCCGGACTAGTTGCAGATACGCAGTATTTT.

The chain joins TRBV7-2 to TRBJ2-1, with 8 bases matching TRBD1. CDR3 length equals 14 residues. CDR1 is SGHTA, CDR2 FQGNSA, per germline. Trimming removed 5 bases from V and 10 bases from J; junction bases left unmatched: 10. CDR3 sequence: CASSRNGQGREQFF. The CDR3 DNA reads TGTGCCAGCAGCCGGAACGGACAGGGACGAGAGCAGTTCTTC.

The V call is TRBV9, the J call TRBJ2-1; D might be TRBD1 (6 bases). Germline lookup yields CDR1 SGDLS and CDR2 YYNGEE. This CDR3 comprises 13 residues. Deletions cut 3 bases from V and 4 bases from J, with 8 bases between. CDR3 residues: CASSGGQYNEQFF. For the CDR3, the DNA is TGTGCCAGCAGCGGCGGACAGTACAATGAGCAGTTCTTC.

The chain employs TRBV29-1 and TRBJ2-7; 7 positions agree with TRBD1. This CDR3 spans 12 amino acids. The V segment lost 6 bases and the J segment 4 bases; nucleotides outside the gene matches: 6. CDR1 and CDR2 (germline): SQVTM, ANQGSEA. CDR3 sequence (DNA): TGCAGCGTACTGACAGGGTATTACGAGCAGTACTTC. Its protein is CSVLTGYYEQYF.

V and J are TRBV5-6 and TRBJ1-2; D is undetermined. Germline values: CDR1 SGHDT, CDR2 YYEEEE. The CDR3 covers 15 residues. Trimming took off 6 bases at V and 4 bases at J, with 19 bases between the two ends. The CDR3 spells CASTPQPSEAYGYTF. The CDR3 nucleotides are TGTGCCAGCACCCCGCAGCCCTCTGAGGCCTATGGCTACACCTTC.

This chain connects TRBV6-6 to TRBJ2-3, with 8 bases matching TRBD2. The germline V gene has CDR1 MNHNY and CDR2 SVGAGI (reference sequence). The CDR3 covers 15 residues. Trimming at V came to 8 bases and at J to 5 bases, leaving 12 bases not matched to a gene. This CDR3 reads CASGAGDARGDTQYF. DNA for the CDR3: TGTGCCAGCGGAGCGGGAGACGCCCGGGGAGATACGCAGTATTTT.

This clone was recorded only once. The V and J genes are TRBV15 and TRBJ1-4, with D perhaps matching TRBD1 (5 bases). Germline-derived CDR1 and CDR2 are LNHNV and YYDKDF (reference sequence). Between the trimmed V and J ends, which lost 8 bases and 8 bases, there was a span of 21 bases. This CDR3 spans 15 amino acids. CDR3 sequence reads: CATARPQGAHEKLFF. In nucleotides, the CDR3 is TGTGCCACCGCCCGTCCCCAAGGGGCGCACGAAAAACTGTTTTTT.

The rearrangement uses TRBV30 and TRBJ1-2; 8 bases map to TRBD1. The CDR3 contains 15 residues. Per the germline V gene, CDR1 is GTSNPN and CDR2 is SVGIG (reference sequence). After removal of 1 base from V and 5 bases from J, the junction contained 9 bases not matched to a gene. The CDR3 here is CAWSAGTGGRYGYTF. DNA for the CDR3: TGTGCCTGGAGTGCCGGGACAGGAGGACGGTATGGCTACACCTTC.

V and J are TRBV25-1 and TRBJ2-2, with D perhaps matching TRBD1 (6 bases). CDR1 is MGHDK and CDR2 is SYGVNS in the germline V gene. The V end lost 2 bases, the J end lost 5 bases, and 12 bases lay between the germline ends. The CDR3 extends over 15 amino acids. The CDR3: CASSEPGARTGELFF. As DNA, the CDR3 is TGTGCCAGCAGTGAACCAGGGGCGAGAACCGGGGAGCTGTTTTTT.